The following is a TCR beta chain sequence with its context. Its antigen is not known. Generated by immunoSEQ multiplex PCR, the TCRdb table keeps only in-frame clones and is missing some. The repertoire consists of just under 8,000 clones, with roughly two thirds occurring once and the leading ten covering 3% to 4%. This specimen belongs to a study of regulatory dendritic cells for organ transplantation. CFSE-labeled sorted T cells met regulatory or mature dendritic cells for around 5 days. Study-wide results and caveats: Memory CD8+ T cells were the most oligoclonal; naive cells were highly diverse. Mature dendritic cells appeared to drive more memory CD8+ clonal expansion than regulatory ones.

The CDR3 sequence is 14 residues long. This chain uses TRBV21-1 with TRBJ2-7; the D segment call TRBD1 is taken from the table without a DNA check. TRBV21-1 is listed as a pseudogene. The receptor comes from a human donor in good health. Sequenced material: memory CD4+ T cells from blood cultured with dendritic cells. This sample's subset: CD45RO+ memory T cells. Here the CDR3 reads CASSNPRDSYEQYF. The DNA for the CDR3 is TGTGCCAGCAGCAACCCCCGGGACAGCTACGAGCAGTACTTC.